This TCR beta chain derives from a study of T cell repertoires in ileal Crohn's disease. Looking at the study overall: Approximately 32% were active smokers at surgery; median disease duration was around 7.9 years.

V dropped 2 bases and J dropped 8 bases, with 15 bases sitting between them. There are 14 residues in the CDR3. Germline CDR1 reads WSHSY; CDR2 reads SAAADI. Per sample, roughly 0.5 micrograms of biopsy DNA were TCRB immunosequenced. The table came from immunoSEQ multiplex PCR; TCRdb's copy has only in-frame clones and leaves some out. This table holds about 13,000 clones, approximately 70% found once. General study results and limits: Endoscopic recurrence occurred in every patient whose clonality exceeded 26.8%. Clonal expansions were more frequent in active smokers than non-smokers at surgery.

To note about this clone: The antigen is unknown.

The receptor was isolated from an adult with Crohn's disease. The gene calls are TRBV10-2 and TRBJ1-2; a possible D gene is TRBD1 (6 bases). The material sequenced was ileal tissue. The DNA of the CDR3 is TGCGCCAGCAGTGAGGGAGTGGGGGCGCGGGGCTACACCTTC. Encoded protein: CASSEGVGARGYTF.